The rows below give T cell receptor beta chains drawn from one sample of a study of blood T cell repertoires in COVID-19. Sequencing used immunoSEQ multiplex PCR; TCRdb keeps in-frame clones, though not all of them. The sample includes 50,000 to 70,000 clones, about three quarters seen only once; the top ten take 22%. The sample consisted of peripheral blood. The receptors were gathered from a man between 50 and 59 years old with active or convalescent COVID-19. CDR3s leave out the opening cysteine and the closing phenylalanine or tryptophan. The order of the fields is J gene, V gene, CDR3 protein.

j_gene: TRBJ2-2
v_gene: TRBV5-5
CDR3aa: ASSWTAQNTGELF

j_gene: TRBJ1-1
v_gene: TRBV6-6
CDR3aa: ASSYSGAVGNTEAF

j_gene: TRBJ2-7
v_gene: TRBV5-5
CDR3aa: ASYGGTGGEQY

j_gene: TRBJ2-7
v_gene: TRBV29-1
CDR3aa: SVNHRDRESGEQY

j_gene: TRBJ2-1
v_gene: TRBV29-1
CDR3aa: SARLAGGWWQF

j_gene: TRBJ2-2
v_gene: TRBV9
CDR3aa: ASSVEARGPAGELF

j_gene: TRBJ1-1
v_gene: TRBV15
CDR3aa: ATSGVFGTGSPEAF

j_gene: TRBJ2-2
v_gene: TRBV7-9
CDR3aa: ASSLSIGTGELF

j_gene: TRBJ1-2
v_gene: TRBV9
CDR3aa: ASSVDRNYGYT

j_gene: TRBJ1-5
v_gene: TRBV9
CDR3aa: ASSKTGVGQPQH

j_gene: TRBJ1-5
v_gene: TRBV2
CDR3aa: ASSGDRGNQPQH

j_gene: TRBJ2-1
v_gene: TRBV11-2
CDR3aa: ASSFTNNEQF

j_gene: TRBJ2-3
v_gene: TRBV11-3
CDR3aa: ASAPGTNTDTQY

j_gene: TRBJ1-1
v_gene: TRBV7-2
CDR3aa: ATEKWRGASGSEAF

j_gene: TRBJ2-5
v_gene: TRBV6-5
CDR3aa: ASSYPGGQETQY

j_gene: TRBJ1-6
v_gene: TRBV18
CDR3aa: ASSQGQGSYNSPLH

j_gene: TRBJ2-1
v_gene: TRBV25-1
CDR3aa: ASSPGTGSRNEQF

j_gene: TRBJ1-6
v_gene: TRBV3-1/TRBV3-2
CDR3aa: ASSQGPQDSPLH

j_gene: TRBJ1-2
v_gene: TRBV7-3
CDR3aa: ASSLGGTEDYGYT

j_gene: TRBJ2-2
v_gene: TRBV21-1
CDR3aa: ASSKGGLANTGELF

j_gene: TRBJ2-1
v_gene: TRBV7-9
CDR3aa: ASSSEGYNEQF

j_gene: TRBJ1-4
v_gene: TRBV2
CDR3aa: ASYRDPGGKLF

j_gene: TRBJ2-7
v_gene: TRBV5-8
CDR3aa: ASSLEGVSSYEQY

j_gene: TRBJ2-1
v_gene: TRBV27
CDR3aa: ASTVRGGRSEQF

j_gene: TRBJ2-1
v_gene: TRBV29-1
CDR3aa: SAGTSRYNEQF

j_gene: TRBJ2-5
v_gene: TRBV10-2
CDR3aa: ASSPGTGGQETQY

j_gene: TRBJ2-4
v_gene: TRBV5-8
CDR3aa: ASSSRDSNIQY

j_gene: TRBJ2-5
v_gene: TRBV11-2
CDR3aa: ASSSRRSGGIEETQY

j_gene: TRBJ1-1
v_gene: TRBV29-1
CDR3aa: SVTTGGSNTEAF

j_gene: TRBJ2-7
v_gene: TRBV7-2
CDR3aa: ASSSSGLAGDEQY

j_gene: TRBJ1-5
v_gene: TRBV5-1
CDR3aa: ASSPDPGGPQH

j_gene: TRBJ2-3
v_gene: TRBV6-5
CDR3aa: ASSRGADTQY

j_gene: TRBJ2-2
v_gene: TRBV24-1
CDR3aa: ATSGGRAGELF

j_gene: TRBJ1-2
v_gene: TRBV19
CDR3aa: ASSERTTYGYT

j_gene: TRBJ1-1
v_gene: TRBV7-2
CDR3aa: ASSPQTGWNTEAF

j_gene: TRBJ1-2
v_gene: TRBV11-2
CDR3aa: ASSPEWGGAGYT

j_gene: TRBJ1-4
v_gene: TRBV19
CDR3aa: ASTTETGTNEKLF

j_gene: TRBJ1-6
v_gene: TRBV4-2
CDR3aa: ASSQQITQGNSPLH

j_gene: TRBJ2-1
v_gene: TRBV13
CDR3aa: ASSISEYNEQF

j_gene: TRBJ2-5
v_gene: TRBV7-2
CDR3aa: ASSPDRGFQETQY

j_gene: TRBJ2-7
v_gene: TRBV19
CDR3aa: ASKETDSYEQY

j_gene: TRBJ2-1
v_gene: TRBV7-2
CDR3aa: ASSRGRETYNEQF

j_gene: TRBJ2-2
v_gene: TRBV27
CDR3aa: ASSYEGANTGELF

j_gene: TRBJ1-2
v_gene: TRBV19
CDR3aa: ASSSTGGGYGYT

j_gene: TRBJ1-2
v_gene: TRBV19
CDR3aa: ASSSYGQSLGGYT

j_gene: TRBJ1-1
v_gene: TRBV19
CDR3aa: ASSSGGLNTEAF

j_gene: TRBJ2-5
v_gene: TRBV5-6
CDR3aa: ASSKLTSGRQETQY

j_gene: TRBJ1-3
v_gene: TRBV5-5
CDR3aa: ASSTRDYSSGNTIY

j_gene: TRBJ2-2
v_gene: TRBV11-2
CDR3aa: ASSLRADTNTGELF

j_gene: TRBJ2-5
v_gene: TRBV29-1
CDR3aa: SAQGGQETQY

j_gene: TRBJ1-1
v_gene: TRBV14
CDR3aa: ASSLHRGLNTEAF

j_gene: TRBJ2-7
v_gene: TRBV19
CDR3aa: ASSKIQGLAESYEQY

j_gene: TRBJ1-5
v_gene: TRBV4-1
CDR3aa: ASSQAGGVQPQH

j_gene: TRBJ2-1
v_gene: TRBV15
CDR3aa: ATSGVGRGKNEQF

j_gene: TRBJ2-7
v_gene: TRBV3-1/TRBV3-2
CDR3aa: ASSQVLQGASEQY

j_gene: TRBJ2-7
v_gene: TRBV19
CDR3aa: ASSITGGYEQY